The rows below give T cell receptor beta chains drawn from one sample of a study of shared clonotypes between healthy human individuals. The protocol was immunoSEQ multiplex PCR, while the TCRdb copy is restricted to in-frame clones and leaves out a portion. The sample lists hundreds of thousands of clones, 80% to 95% seen once, with 24% in the top ten. The material sequenced was naive CD8+ T cells sorted from blood. These receptors originate from a man aged 25-40 years in good health. The CDR3 runs from the conserved cysteine through the conserved F or W. D genes are given only for firm matches. Only some rows state a clone size, as once, few, many or a class for expanded clones.

clone size	D gene	J gene	V gene	CDR3 protein	CDR3 DNA
-	TRBD2	TRBJ2-7	TRBV19	CASSAGASGAYEQYF	TGTGCCAGTAGTGCCGGGGCTAGCGGAGCCTACGAGCAGTACTTC
few	-	TRBJ1-2	TRBV16	CASSQSAGNYGYTF	TGTGCCAGCAGCCAATCGGCAGGGAACTATGGCTACACCTTC
-	TRBD1	TRBJ2-7	TRBV14	CASSQVPGGYEQYF	TGTGCCAGCAGCCAAGTCCCAGGGGGTTACGAGCAGTACTTC
once	-	TRBJ1-5	TRBV6-5	CASSQQSRGPQHF	TGTGCCAGCAGTCAACAATCTCGCGGGCCCCAGCATTTT
-	-	TRBJ2-3	TRBV11-3	CASSFRGSGLDTQYF	TGTGCCAGCAGCTTTCGAGGGAGCGGGTTAGATACGCAGTATTTT
-	TRBD2	TRBJ2-5	TRBV28	CASSPTSGIKETQYF	TGTGCCAGCAGTCCTACTAGCGGTATTAAAGAGACCCAGTACTTC
-	TRBD1	TRBJ1-3	TRBV7-9	CASGDSSGNTIYF	TGTGCCAGCGGGGACAGCTCTGGAAACACCATATATTTT
-	-	TRBJ2-1	TRBV29-1	CSVTGVRGIGDEQFF	TGCAGCGTAACGGGGGTTAGAGGAATCGGGGATGAGCAGTTCTTC
few	-	TRBJ1-5	TRBV19	CASSMILGQPQHF	TGTGCCAGTAGTATGATTCTCGGTCAGCCCCAGCATTTT
-	-	TRBJ2-3	TRBV7-9	CASSQQIDTQYF	TGTGCCAGCAGCCAACAGATTGATACGCAGTATTTT
-	-	TRBJ2-5	TRBV27	CASSLLGGQETQYF	TGTGCCAGCAGTTTATTGGGGGGACAAGAGACCCAGTACTTC
-	-	TRBJ1-2	TRBV7-9	CASSLMTLDYTF	TGTGCCAGCAGCTTAATGACTCTGGACTACACCTTC
-	-	TRBJ1-5	TRBV5-6	CASSSTWTDNQPQHF	TGTGCCAGCAGCTCAACGTGGACAGACAATCAGCCCCAGCATTTT
-	-	TRBJ2-5	TRBV9	CASSVNGNQETQYF	TGTGCCAGCAGCGTAAACGGGAACCAAGAGACCCAGTACTTC
once	-	TRBJ2-7	TRBV7-2	CVSQGRVNYEQYF	TGTGTGAGCCAAGGACGGGTCAACTACGAGCAGTACTTC
once	-	TRBJ2-2	TRBV6-1	CASISWPNTGELFF	TGTGCCAGTATTAGTTGGCCGAACACCGGGGAGCTGTTTTTT
-	-	TRBJ2-1	TRBV7-9	CASSLDSENEQFF	TGTGCCAGCAGCTTAGATTCAGAAAATGAGCAGTTCTTC
-	-	TRBJ2-2	TRBV6-1	CASSEVNGGGNTGELFF	TGTGCCAGCAGTGAAGTCAACGGGGGCGGGAACACCGGGGAGCTGTTTTTT
many	TRBD1	TRBJ1-2	TRBV6-5	CASGRTGGFYTF	TGTGCCAGCGGCCGGACAGGGGGTTTCTACACCTTC
once	-	TRBJ2-3	TRBV14	CASSHTRVAAVDTQYF	TGTGCCAGCAGCCACACCAGGGTGGCGGCAGTTGATACGCAGTATTTT
-	TRBD1	TRBJ2-5	TRBV7-2	CASSLFGDRSSGETQYF	TGTGCCAGCAGCTTATTCGGGGACAGGTCCTCGGGAGAGACCCAGTACTTC
-	-	TRBJ2-1	TRBV28	CASNPTWGGPYNEQFF	TGTGCCAGCAACCCAACCTGGGGAGGACCCTACAATGAGCAGTTCTTC
-	-	TRBJ2-7	TRBV27	CASSLQGPGLEQYF	TGTGCCAGCAGTTTACAGGGACCCGGGCTCGAGCAGTACTTC
once	TRBD1	TRBJ2-7	TRBV13	CASSPGQGSYEQYF	TGTGCCAGCAGCCCGGGACAGGGTAGCTACGAGCAGTACTTC
once	TRBD1	TRBJ2-3	TRBV7-6	CASSPRTGRSTDTQYF	TGTGCCAGCAGCCCTAGGACAGGGAGGAGCACAGATACGCAGTATTTT
-	-	TRBJ2-5	TRBV6-5	CASSYLEQETQYF	TGTGCCAGCAGTTACCTGGAACAAGAGACCCAGTACTTC
-	-	TRBJ2-1	TRBV28	CASSLERGFGDEQFF	TGTGCCAGCAGTTTGGAAAGGGGCTTTGGCGATGAGCAGTTCTTC
-	-	TRBJ2-3	TRBV9	CASSLLSTDTQYF	TGTGCCAGCAGCCTCTTGAGCACAGATACGCAGTATTTT
-	-	TRBJ2-7	TRBV29-1	CSVEEGRTYEQYF	TGCAGCGTTGAAGAGGGAAGGACTTACGAGCAGTACTTC
-	TRBD2	TRBJ2-1	TRBV27	CASTSGTSLDEQFF	TGTGCCAGCACCTCCGGGACTAGCTTGGATGAGCAGTTCTTC
-	-	TRBJ2-1	TRBV9	CASSVAGVLDEQFF	TGTGCCAGCAGCGTAGCGGGAGTGTTGGATGAGCAGTTCTTC
-	TRBD1	TRBJ2-1	TRBV27	CASLPIQGGDEQFF	TGTGCCAGCCTCCCCATACAGGGGGGAGATGAGCAGTTCTTC
-	-	TRBJ2-2	TRBV10-1	CASSTSDANTGELFF	TGCGCCAGCTCCACGTCAGACGCGAACACCGGGGAGCTGTTTTTT
-	TRBD1	TRBJ2-7	TRBV6-5	CASSRTGVEQYF	TGTGCCAGCAGTCGGACAGGGGTTGAGCAGTACTTC
-	-	TRBJ2-1	TRBV18	CASSLRPLSDEQFF	TGTGCCAGCTCACTACGTCCGCTCTCGGATGAGCAGTTCTTC
-	TRBD2	TRBJ2-3	TRBV5-4	CASSFGTSGRPDTQYF	TGTGCCAGCAGCTTCGGGACTAGCGGGAGGCCAGATACGCAGTATTTT
-	TRBD1	TRBJ2-3	TRBV19	CASTLGVRGPTDTQYF	TGTGCCAGTACCCTAGGGGTCAGGGGGCCGACAGATACGCAGTATTTT
-	-	TRBJ2-7	TRBV5-4	CASSRAGIEYF	TGTGCCAGCAGCCGGGCCGGGATTGAGTACTTC
-	-	TRBJ1-1	TRBV4-3	CASSQDSARNTEAFF	TGCGCCAGCAGCCAAGATTCGGCCAGAAACACTGAAGCTTTCTTT
-	-	TRBJ1-5	TRBV7-9	CASSLEGGLGNQPQHF	TGTGCCAGCAGCTTAGAGGGGGGCTTGGGAAATCAGCCCCAGCATTTT
-	-	TRBJ2-2	TRBV4-1	CASSQAGPNTGELFF	TGCGCCAGCAGCCAAGCGGGACCGAACACCGGGGAGCTGTTTTTT
-	-	TRBJ2-6	TRBV27	CASSPSGANVLTF	TGTGCCAGCAGTCCGTCTGGGGCCAACGTCCTGACTTTC
-	TRBD1	TRBJ2-1	TRBV7-2	CASSFRDRGPNEQFF	TGTGCCAGCAGCTTCCGGGACAGGGGGCCGAATGAGCAGTTCTTC
-	TRBD1	TRBJ2-7	TRBV5-1	CASIAGTGSDEQYF	TGCGCCAGCATAGCCGGGACAGGATCTGACGAGCAGTACTTC
-	-	TRBJ2-2	TRBV7-6	CASNYGTLTGELFF	TGTGCCAGCAACTACGGGACACTCACCGGGGAGCTGTTTTTT
-	TRBD1	TRBJ2-5	TRBV29-1	CSVEVGDRRAQYF	TGCAGCGTTGAAGTGGGGGACAGGAGAGCCCAGTACTTC
once	-	TRBJ2-3	TRBV10-3	CAISESSTDTQYF	TGTGCCATCAGTGAAAGTAGCACAGATACGCAGTATTTT
-	-	TRBJ2-7	TRBV28	CASSAGLGFYEQYF	TGTGCCAGCAGTGCAGGGTTGGGTTTTTACGAGCAGTACTTC
-	TRBD2	TRBJ2-7	TRBV9	CASSVGTSGRFNEQYF	TGTGCCAGCAGCGTAGGCACTAGCGGGAGGTTTAACGAGCAGTACTTC
-	-	TRBJ1-1	TRBV7-8	CASSPTVLMNTEAFF	TGTGCCAGCAGCCCGACAGTCTTAATGAACACTGAAGCTTTCTTT
-	TRBD2	TRBJ2-1	TRBV6-5	CASSYGTSAHNEQFF	TGTGCCAGCAGTTACGGGACTAGCGCCCACAATGAGCAGTTCTTC
-	-	TRBJ1-2	TRBV7-9	CASSSTAGYTF	TGTGCCAGCAGTTCTACCGCCGGCTACACCTTC
-	TRBD2	TRBJ2-7	TRBV7-9	CASSLANGLAEEQYF	TGTGCCAGCAGCTTAGCCAACGGACTAGCGGAGGAGCAGTACTTC
-	-	TRBJ2-5	TRBV28	CASSFGQIEETQYF	TGTGCCAGCAGTTTCGGACAGATCGAAGAGACCCAGTACTTC
-	TRBD1	TRBJ1-5	TRBV6-5	CASSYGTDQPQHF	TGTGCCAGCAGTTACGGGACAGATCAGCCCCAGCATTTT